One and the same sample provided the 30 T cell receptor beta chains below, sequenced in a study of blood T cell repertoires in COVID-19. The repertoire was sequenced with immunoSEQ multiplex PCR; TCRdb's copy has only in-frame clones and lacks some. The table has some 130,000 clones, 70% to 80% seen once; the top ten hold roughly 11%. The sequenced sample consisted of peripheral blood. These receptors all come from a man between 60 and 75 years old who had recovered from COVID-19.

The chain uses TRBV30 and TRBJ1-3; possibly TRBD1 for D (5 bases). The V and J ends lost 1 base and 5 bases respectively, with 9 bases between them. CDR1 and CDR2 from the germline V gene are GTSNPN and SVGIG (reference sequence). The CDR3 extends over 13 amino acids. The CDR3 DNA sequence: TGTGCCTGGAGTGGTCAGGGTAGAAACACCATATATTTT. Its translation: CAWSGQGRNTIYF.

This clone has just one count. The chain employs TRBV11-3 and TRBJ2-2; 7 nucleotides align to TRBD2. The junction had 4 bases not matched to a gene; V was cut back by 5 bases and J by 4 bases. The CDR3 runs to 14 residues. Per germline, CDR1 SGHNT and CDR2 YENEEA. CDR3 bases: TGTGCCAGCAGCCTGGGAGGGCTCACCGGGGAGCTGTTTTTT. This gives the protein CASSLGGLTGELFF.

This chain connects TRBV15 to TRBJ2-5; D is unclear. The germline V and J ends were trimmed by 0 bases and 4 bases, with 12 bases remaining between them. Looked up from germline, CDR1 is LNHNV and CDR2 is YYDKDF (reference sequence). The CDR3 totals 15 residues. This CDR3 reads CATSRDLNSPETQYF. CDR3 bases: TGTGCCACCAGCAGAGATTTAAACAGTCCAGAGACCCAGTACTTC.

For the CDR3, the DNA is TGTGCCAGCAGCCGCGGGGGGTATGAGCAGTTCTTC. As protein: CASSRGGYEQFF. This chain connects TRBV7-9 to TRBJ2-1; 8 nucleotides match TRBD2. Per germline, CDR1 SEHNR and CDR2 FQNEAQ (reference sequence). This CDR3 has 12 residues. The ends lost 5 bases at V and 8 bases at J; junction bases unmatched: 2.

V usage is TRBV18 and J usage is TRBJ1-1; TRBD1 matches at 9 bases. Unmatched junction bases numbered 9, after V lost 4 bases and J lost 0 bases. Per the germline V gene, CDR1 is KGHSH and CDR2 is LQKENI. The CDR3 contains 17 residues. The CDR3 sequence: CASSLTGTGTLNTEAFF. CDR3 DNA sequence: TGTGCCAGCTCACTAACCGGGACAGGGACCCTGAACACTGAAGCTTTCTTT.

The gene calls are TRBV11-2 and TRBJ1-4; a weak D match, TRBD1 (6 bases). This CDR3 is 16 amino acids long. Germline V lookup: CDR1 SGHAT, CDR2 FQNNGV. With 0 bases removed from V and 7 bases from J, the gap between germline ends came to 15 bases. The CDR3 DNA is TGTGCCAGCAGCTTAGAAGGGGGGGTAGTGGGTGAAAAACTGTTTTTT. Translation gives CASSLEGGVVGEKLFF.

This chain uses TRBV6-5 with TRBJ1-2, with D hard to call. V was trimmed by 11 bases and J by 8 bases, leaving 21 bases between them. CDR1 and CDR2 (germline): MNHEY, SVGAGI. This CDR3 has 13 amino acids. The CDR3 here is CAGTRLQRLGYTF. The CDR3 DNA is TGTGCCGGAACGAGGCTCCAAAGACTGGGCTACACCTTC.

The rearrangement links TRBV5-4 to TRBJ2-5; TRBD2 is a possible D gene (6 bases). Germline lookup yields CDR1 SGHNT and CDR2 YYREEE (reference sequence). V gave up 0 bases and J gave up 5 bases, with 14 bases separating them. This CDR3 comprises 15 residues. This CDR3 is CASSLDLGGRETQYF. The CDR3 nucleotides are TGTGCCAGCAGCTTGGATTTGGGGGGTAGGGAGACCCAGTACTTC.

Only a few counts were recorded for this clone. The chain couples TRBV7-9 to TRBJ2-7; D may be TRBD2 (7 bases). CDR3 length: 13 residues. Germline V gene data show CDR1 as SEHNR and CDR2 as FQNEAQ (reference sequence). Trimming pared 0 bases from V and 8 bases from J, leaving 11 bases between. The CDR3 spells CASSLADGGQQYF. The CDR3 DNA reads TGTGCCAGCAGCTTAGCGGACGGGGGGCAGCAGTACTTC.

This clone was seen a single time. This chain links TRBV19 with TRBJ2-1; TRBD1 matches at 8 bases. The germline CDR1 and CDR2 sequences are LNHDA and SQIVND (reference sequence). V was clipped by 2 bases and J by 7 bases; unmatched bases: 4. The CDR3 length is 14 residues. The CDR3 region is CASSIQGAGNEQFF. DNA for the CDR3: TGTGCCAGTAGTATACAGGGGGCGGGGAATGAGCAGTTCTTC.

This clone showed up just once. The chain uses TRBV25-1 and TRBJ1-1; maybe TRBD1 (5 bases). This CDR3 comprises 14 residues. Trimming cost V 2 bases and J 7 bases, with 14 bases left between them. Looked up from germline, CDR1 is MGHDK and CDR2 is SYGVNS. CDR3: CASSEGEGYGEAFF. The DNA for the CDR3 is TGTGCCAGCAGTGAAGGGGAGGGGTATGGTGAAGCTTTCTTT.

J is TRBJ1-5 and V is TRBV30; 7 nucleotides match TRBD1. CDR1 is GTSNPN and CDR2 is SVGIG in the germline V gene (reference sequence). The CDR3 loop spans 14 amino acids. The V and J ends lost 2 bases and 7 bases, in that order; junction bases with no gene match: 8. Written as DNA, the CDR3 is TGTGCCTGGAGTATGGGCAGGGGGGACCAGCCCCAGCATTTT. It specifies CAWSMGRGDQPQHF.

V gene TRBV6-1 combines with J gene TRBJ1-6, with D tentatively TRBD1 (6 bases). Germline CDR1 and CDR2: MNHNS and SASEGT. Trimming left V 2 bases short and J 9 bases short, with 11 bases between. CDR3 length equals 14 residues. This chain's CDR3 is CASSEIIRGSPLHF. The DNA for the CDR3 is TGTGCCAGCAGTGAAATCATCAGGGGTTCACCCCTCCACTTT.

This clone appeared a single time. The V call is TRBV3-1 (or the pseudogene TRBV3-2), the J call TRBJ2-2, with 10 nucleotides matching TRBD1. The V segment lost 1 base and the J segment 7 bases; nucleotides outside the gene matches: 18. The germline CDR1 and CDR2 sequences are LGHDT and YNNKEL (reference sequence). The CDR3 has 20 residues. The CDR3 region has the DNA TGTGCCAGCAGCCAAGTCCTACTTAGTAGGGACAGGGGATTTATCGGGGAGCTGTTTTTT. Translation: CASSQVLLSRDRGFIGELFF.

The chain recombines TRBV19 with TRBJ2-7; 9 bases agree with TRBD1. The J segment lost 1 base and the V segment lost 7 bases, leaving 14 bases of the junction unmatched. CDR1 LNHDA and CDR2 SQIVND come from the germline V gene (reference sequence). The CDR3 has 17 residues. CDR3 protein: CASKKGTGSSDSYEQYF. The CDR3 coding sequence is TGTGCCAGTAAAAAAGGGACAGGGTCCTCTGATTCCTACGAGCAGTACTTC.

The chain recombines TRBV4-2 with TRBJ1-1, with a weak D call TRBD1 (6 bases). V gave up 1 base and J gave up 3 bases, with 15 bases separating them. CDR3 length: 16 amino acids. The germline V gene has CDR1 LGHNA and CDR2 YNFKEQ. Here the CDR3 reads CASSQGDRIWDTEAFF. In DNA form, the CDR3 reads TGTGCCAGCAGCCAAGGTGACAGGATATGGGACACTGAAGCTTTCTTT.

The gene calls are TRBV18 and TRBJ2-7; D is perhaps TRBD1 (5 bases). The V gene's germline CDR1 is KGHSH and CDR2 LQKENI. This CDR3 region has 14 residues. V dropped 8 bases and J dropped 0 bases, with 14 bases sitting between them. The CDR3 spells CASRSKTASYEQYF. The CDR3 DNA is TGTGCCAGCCGATCTAAGACAGCCTCCTACGAGCAGTACTTC.

Note on this clone: The sample contains more than one DNA sequence encoding this CDR3. This rearrangement joins TRBV7-3 to TRBJ1-1; possibly TRBD1 for D (6 bases). The ends were cut back, 5 bases at V and 1 base at J, with 11 bases in the middle. The CDR3 is made up of 14 amino acids. Germline V gives CDR1 SGHTA, CDR2 FQGTGA. The CDR3 region is CASSLTGTNTEAFF. CDR3 DNA: TGTGCCAGCAGCCTTACAGGGACGAACACTGAAGCTTTCTTT.

The chain links TRBV4-2 to TRBJ1-2; D perhaps matches TRBD1 (6 bases). V was clipped by 5 bases and J by 1 base, with 20 bases between them. Germline CDR1 and CDR2: LGHNA and YNFKEQ. The CDR3 is 17 residues long. The CDR3 bases are TGTGCCAGCAGCTCCGAAACTGGACAGAAAATTAACTATGGCTACACCTTC. Amino acid sequence: CASSSETGQKINYGYTF.

The chain is built from TRBV18 and TRBJ1-6, with TRBD1 identical over 7 bases. The V gene end was trimmed by 4 bases and the J gene end by 5 bases; junction bases not matched to a gene: 14. The CDR3 runs to 18 residues. Germline assignment: CDR1 KGHSH and CDR2 LQKENI. The CDR3 DNA sequence: TGTGCCAGCTCACGATCGTCGACAGGGAGAGATAATAATTCACCCCTCCACTTT. As protein: CASSRSSTGRDNNSPLHF.

With respect to this clone: Compared with germline, one end of the junction differs, possibly owing to a read error. This rearrangement joins TRBV6-6 to TRBJ1-1; no firm D call. The CDR3 runs 13 residues. Per germline, CDR1 MNHNY and CDR2 SVGAGI (reference sequence). CDR3 in DNA: TGTGCCAGCACTTACAGCCGGAACACTGAAGCTTTCTTT. This translates into CASTYSRNTEAFF.

This chain links TRBV28 with TRBJ2-6; TRBD2 might be the D (5 bases). V dropped 3 bases and J dropped 1 base, with 7 bases sitting between them. The CDR3 runs 15 residues. From germline, CDR1 is MDHEN and CDR2 SYDVKM. The DNA for the CDR3 is TGTGCCAGCAGTTTTACGGGGTCTGGGGCCAACGTCCTGACTTTC. As protein: CASSFTGSGANVLTF. The variable domain in full, completed from reference TRBV28 and TRBJ2-6, reads DVKVTQSSRYLVKRTGEKVFLECVQDMDHENMFWYRQDPGLGLRLIYFSYDVKMKEKGDIPEGYSVSREKKERFSLILESASTNQTSMYLCASSFTGSGANVLTFGAGSRLTVL.

V and J are TRBV18 and TRBJ1-3; 9 bases align to TRBD1. The germline CDR1 and CDR2 sequences are KGHSH and LQKENI. The CDR3 sequence is 16 residues long. V lost 4 bases and J lost 5; bases outside the gene matches: 9. The CDR3 nucleotides are TGTGCCAGCTCACATCCCCTCGGGACAGGGAGAAACACCATATATTTT. Its translation: CASSHPLGTGRNTIYF. The entire variable domain, with the rest obtained from reference TRBV18 and TRBJ1-3, is as follows: NAGVMQNPRHLVRRRGQEARLRCSPMKGHSHVYWYRQLPEEGLKFMVYLQKENIIDESGMPKERFSAEFPKEGPSILRIQQVVRGDSAAYFCASSHPLGTGRNTIYFGEGSWLTVV.

The chain employs TRBV2 and TRBJ2-4; D possibly corresponds to TRBD1 (7 bases). The CDR3 sequence is 20 residues long. V was pared by 0 bases and J by 0 bases, with 21 bases between. Germline CDR1 SNHLY, CDR2 FYNNEI. The CDR3 sequence: CASSEAPPGLRGIAKNIQYF. The CDR3 bases are TGTGCCAGCAGTGAAGCTCCCCCGGGACTCAGGGGGATAGCCAAAAACATTCAGTACTTC.

Details on this clone: In the same sample, other DNA sequences code for this CDR3. The chain carries TRBV15 and TRBJ2-7; TRBD1 might be the D (6 bases). The germline V gene encodes CDR1 LNHNV and CDR2 YYDKDF (reference sequence). CDR3 length: 14 residues. V was cut by 1 base and J by 3 bases, with 10 bases left in between. The CDR3: CATSRGGGSYEQYF. The CDR3 DNA reads as TGTGCCACCAGCAGAGGAGGGGGAAGCTACGAGCAGTACTTC.

This clone was recorded many times. The chain carries TRBV12-3 or TRBV12-4 and TRBJ1-1; the D is unclear. Between the trimmed V and J ends, which lost 7 bases and 3 bases, there was a span of 12 bases. The CDR3 length is 13 residues. CDR3 loop: CASTKRADTEAFF. DNA for the CDR3: TGTGCCAGCACCAAGAGGGCAGACACTGAAGCTTTCTTT.

V is TRBV28 and J is TRBJ1-4, with D unresolved. The CDR3 is 12 amino acids. Trimming took 4 bases from V and 7 from J, leaving 7 bases between them. The germline V gene has CDR1 MDHEN and CDR2 SYDVKM. This CDR3 reads CASSSSSEKLFF. CDR3 DNA sequence: TGTGCCAGCAGTTCGTCTTCTGAAAAACTGTTTTTT.

This rearrangement joins TRBV6-5 to TRBJ2-3; 7 bases match TRBD1. In germline, CDR1 is MNHEY, CDR2 SVGAGI. V was clipped by 8 bases and J by 3 bases; unmatched bases: 8. The length of the CDR3 is 14 residues. The CDR3 DNA is TGTGCCAGCCAGGGGGTAATAGCAACAGATACGCAGTATTTT. It is translated as CASQGVIATDTQYF.

The chain carries TRBV19 and TRBJ2-7; 10 bases align to TRBD2. From germline, CDR1 is LNHDA and CDR2 SQIVND (reference sequence). The V and J ends lost 7 bases and 2 bases, in that order; junction bases with no gene match: 5. The CDR3 length is 14 residues. Here the CDR3 reads CASTSGGAPYEQYF. In nucleotides, the CDR3 is TGTGCCAGTACAAGCGGGGGGGCCCCCTACGAGCAGTACTTC.

The J gene is TRBJ1-1, the V gene TRBV28; D gene ambiguous. The V end lost 6 bases, the J end lost 8 bases, and 19 bases lay between the germline ends. The germline gives CDR1 MDHEN, CDR2 SYDVKM. There are 14 residues in the CDR3. The CDR3 reads CASSSGAQAPEAFF. As DNA, the CDR3 is TGTGCCAGCAGCTCCGGCGCTCAGGCCCCCGAAGCTTTCTTT.